Included here is one T cell receptor beta chain sequence, with context. The data were taken from a study of blood T cell repertoires in COVID-19. Study summary: Some COVID-19 samples were acute and others convalescent; all came from the United States, Italy and Spain. T cells, B-cell-depleted T cells, or PBMCs supplied cDNA or gDNA.

Study processing details: How many nucleated cells were present was estimated from reference gene primer amplification. Assay: immunoSEQ multiplex PCR; the TCRdb copy retains only in-frame clones and omits some. The V and J calls and clone size were taken over from that table, and D and trimming were inferred from the DNA. In the table there are hundreds of thousands of clones, around four fifths of which are singletons. V was cut by 0 bases and J by 7 bases, with 7 bases left in between. This CDR3 is built from 13 residues. CDR1 and CDR2 from the germline V gene are LGHNA and YNFKEQ. The TCR originated in a woman aged 45-65 years with active or convalescent COVID-19. V gene TRBV4-2 combines with J gene TRBJ1-5; no definite D call. The sample comprised peripheral blood. Here the CDR3 DNA reads TGTGCCAGCAGCCAAGAACCCAGGCAGCCCCAGCATTTT. Translation: CASSQEPRQPQHF.